The rows below give T cell receptor beta chains drawn from one sample of a study of tumor and adjacent non-tumor tissue in lung cancer. A single record per CDR3 protein comes from TCRdb applying MiXCR to the multiplex PCR reads. The sample holds under 140,000 distinct CDR3 sequences, approximately 87% seen once. Sequencing input: lung tumor tissue. The origin of the receptors is a man between 65 and 80 years old with non-small cell lung cancer. The CDR3 runs from the conserved cysteine through the conserved F or W.

TRBJ2-7	TRBV5-5	CAISRRNRGGEQYF
TRBJ2-7	TRBV6-5	CVSSYSTGLNSGEQYF
TRBJ2-5	TRBV6-5	CASRRSISETQYF
TRBJ2-1	TRBV5-5	CAISSGQCLSNFEQFF
TRBJ1-2	TRBV4-2	CASSQDGIKYGYTF
TRBJ1-1	TRBV6-5	CASSCPGSIGAEAFF
TRBJ1-1	TRBV6-6	CASSYTYRETEAFF
TRBJ2-7	TRBV6-1	CANLSQMRTYEQYF
TRBJ2-1	TRBV9	CSSSAPPGYEQFF
TRBJ1-1	TRBV11-2	CTSNLVTSDKPLF
TRBJ2-7	TRBV29-1	CSVVRDPASVDEQYF
TRBJ2-3	TRBV12-3/TRBV12-4	CVSSFSGGGDTQYF
TRBJ2-7	TRBV11-2	CARSLDQGAPYEQYF
TRBJ2-1	TRBV11-3	CASSSRNYDEQFF
TRBJ2-5	TRBV12-3/TRBV12-4	CASSYHFGVQETQYF
TRBJ2-1	TRBV11-3	CASSLLGVSGGYNEQFF
TRBJ2-5	TRBV7-8	CASSLGSGLETQYF
TRBJ2-5	TRBV4-3	CARSQAGGLGQGTQYF
TRBJ2-7	TRBV28	CASTSRRAGGCEQCF
TRBJ2-2	TRBV2	CASSPRGSNTRELFF
TRBJ2-7	TRBV28	CAGSPRTGAYKQYF
TRBJ2-5	TRBV4-1	CASSQQWGQETQNF
TRBJ2-5	TRBV5-6	CARSLVGAVKTQYF
TRBJ2-3	TRBV4-3	CAISQREPSGRGDTQYF
TRBJ2-7	TRBV12-3/TRBV12-4	CASSIREPLPREQYF
TRBJ2-7	TRBV11-1	CASSLFGGYEKYF
TRBJ2-7	TRBV4-1	CASSRTVAGEGDEQYF
TRBJ1-6	TRBV4-3	CASSQEANSPLHF
TRBJ1-6	TRBV6-6	CVRVMFWGSPLHF
TRBJ2-1	TRBV12-3/TRBV12-4	CASSLSPEGNEQFF
TRBJ1-5	TRBV6-2/TRBV6-3	CASSYHRENGPQHF
TRBJ2-2	TRBV6-2/TRBV6-3	CASHQSGLTWELFF
TRBJ2-1	TRBV6-5	CASSYRPAGDEEYF
TRBJ2-7	TRBV12-3/TRBV12-4	CASCFHKLYEQYF
TRBJ1-1	TRBV6-6	CASSSMGLNTEVFF
TRBJ2-1	TRBV6-1	CANYVWGNNEQFF
TRBJ2-7	TRBV6-1	CANIGTCLYEQYF
TRBJ1-5	TRBV4-2	CASSEVQGFSQTQHF
TRBJ2-7	TRBV6-2/TRBV6-3	CVSSSPWLAETPYEQYF
TRBJ2-3	TRBV6-2/TRBV6-3	CASSYQMTVGHLDTQYF
TRBJ2-4	TRBV20-1	CSALRTVKNIQYF
TRBJ2-3	TRBV28	CASSRIGGSSTNTQYF
TRBJ1-4	TRBV11-3	CASCLVGGTSNGKLFF
TRBJ2-5	TRBV6-2/TRBV6-3	CASIPCGQGIRETQYF
TRBJ2-2	TRBV5-4	CASSPPGQGFMKTGELFF
TRBJ2-2	TRBV12-3/TRBV12-4	CASSLAGEQNTGELFF